This record looks at one T cell receptor (beta chain) sequence and its context. Additional DNA sequences in this sample encode the identical CDR3. The record originates from a study of blood T cell repertoires in COVID-19. About the study: Sources were T cells, B-cell-depleted T cells, or PBMCs; the material itself was cDNA or gDNA.

A Seattle source enrolled patients during active infection and followed them longitudinally. In the authors' workflow: The assay estimated nucleated cells by amplifying reference gene primers. Clones were sequenced by immunoSEQ multiplex PCR, and TCRdb holds only the in-frame ones, with some missing. That table supplies the V and J calls and clone size; D and trimming were determined from the DNA. This table has 450,000 or so clones, around 90% appearing once. This CDR3 spans 13 amino acids. After removal of 6 bases from V and 5 bases from J, the junction contained 3 bases not matched to a gene. The germline V gene encodes CDR1 SNHLY and CDR2 FYNNEI.

Sequencing input: peripheral blood. This chain uses TRBV2 with TRBJ1-1; 10 positions agree with TRBD1. This clonotype was sampled from a man younger than 35 with COVID-19, enrolled during active disease. The CDR3: CASRRTGGTEAFF. The CDR3 DNA sequence: TGTGCCAGCAGGCGGACAGGGGGGACTGAAGCTTTCTTT.